This TCR beta chain appears in the sequencing data of a study of cytomegalovirus exposure and HLA in healthy donors. Study results and limitations: In an earlier analysis, most TCR beta V segments were productive about 87% or about 30% of the time.

This PCR relied on a set of 60 Vbeta primers and 13 Jbeta primers. Profiled with immunoSEQ multiplex PCR; TCRdb holds only in-frame clones, not every one. The profile shows 150,000 to 200,000 clones, 70% to 85% of them singletons. Concerning this clone itself: Its specificity is not known.

The CDR3 sequence is 16 residues long. The V and J ends lost 3 bases and 6 bases, in that order; junction bases with no gene match: 7. Germline CDR1 MGHRA, CDR2 YSYEKL. The TCR was taken from a man in his forties in good health and CMV-seropositive. The chain couples TRBV4-1 to TRBJ2-3; 12 bases match TRBD2. The specimen was PBMCs. The CDR3 bases are TGCGCCAGCAGCCAGTCTCTAGCGGGGGGGCCCGATACGCAGTATTTT. It is translated as CASSQSLAGGPDTQYF.